Presented here are 21 T cell receptor beta chains from one specimen sequenced in a study of shared clonotypes between healthy human individuals. The assay was immunoSEQ multiplex PCR, and TCRdb's table has in-frame clones only and misses some. The repertoire has fewer than 850,000 clones, around 72% of them found once; the top ten carry under 2%. Sequencing input: memory CD4+ T cells sorted from blood. Noted subset: CD45RA-negative fraction. The receptor set was obtained from a woman in her thirties in good health.

This clone is a singleton in its sample. The V and J genes are TRBV5-4 and TRBJ2-3, with 12 bases matching TRBD2. Germline V lookup: CDR1 SGHNT, CDR2 YYREEE (reference sequence). After removal of 1 base from V and 4 bases from J, the junction contained 1 base not matched to a gene. The CDR3 contains 15 residues. The CDR3 coding sequence is TGTGCCAGCAGCTTGACTAGCGGGAGGTCAGATACGCAGTATTTT. This translates into CASSLTSGRSDTQYF.

This clone was detected only once. This sequence joins TRBV4-2 and TRBJ2-3; TRBD2 aligns across 8 bases. The germline V gene encodes CDR1 LGHNA and CDR2 YNFKEQ. This CDR3 contains 17 residues. V lost 1 base, J lost 5 bases, and 11 bases stayed unmatched. CDR3 in DNA: TGTGCCAGCAGCCAAGCCGGAACGGGAGGGCCCGGAGATACGCAGTATTTT. Its translation is CASSQAGTGGPGDTQYF.

The CDR3 region has the DNA TGTGCCAGCTCACCATCGGCTAGAGGGACCCAGTACTTC. This gives the protein CASSPSARGTQYF. This chain joins TRBV18 and TRBJ2-5; D gene unclear. This CDR3 has 13 residues. Germline CDR1 KGHSH, CDR2 LQKENI. V was pared by 2 bases and J by 7 bases, with 11 bases between.

The rearrangement links TRBV5-6 to TRBJ1-5; no definite D call. The V end was cut by 4 bases, the J end by 4 bases, with 12 bases between. CDR3 length: 14 amino acids. Germline V lookup: CDR1 SGHDT, CDR2 YYEEEE. Written as DNA, the CDR3 is TGTGCCAGCAGCACCCTCGATGGGAATCAGCCCCAGCATTTT. As protein: CASSTLDGNQPQHF.

The V call is TRBV7-9, the J call TRBJ2-2, with a tentative D call TRBD1 (6 bases). With 6 bases removed from V and 4 bases from J, the gap between germline ends came to 12 bases. From germline, CDR1 is SEHNR and CDR2 FQNEAQ (reference sequence). The CDR3 loop spans 14 amino acids. The CDR3 bases are TGTGCCAGCAGTTCCGACAGGTTCACCGGGGAGCTGTTTTTT. Its protein product is CASSSDRFTGELFF.

This clone was counted only a few times. This chain connects TRBV18 to TRBJ1-2; 9 bases match TRBD1. The CDR3 has 14 amino acids. V trimming: 0 bases; J trimming: 6 bases; junction bases outside the gene matches: 2. CDR1 and CDR2 from the germline V gene are KGHSH and LQKENI. In DNA, the CDR3 is TGTGCCAGCTCACCACCGGGACAGGGCCATGGCTACACCTTC. This sequence encodes CASSPPGQGHGYTF.

This chain connects TRBV28 to TRBJ2-7; TRBD1 is a possible D gene (5 bases). The V end lost 5 bases, the J end lost 5 bases, and 13 bases lay between the germline ends. CDR1 is MDHEN, CDR2 SYDVKM, per germline. The CDR3 spans 13 residues. CDR3 protein: CASSPPGNDEQYF. In DNA form, the CDR3 reads TGTGCCAGCAGTCCCCCAGGGAACGACGAGCAGTACTTC.

The rearrangement uses TRBV4-2 and TRBJ2-4, with a weak D call TRBD2 (6 bases). CDR3 length: 15 residues. The ends were cut back, 1 base at V and 7 bases at J, with 14 bases in the middle. In germline, CDR1 is LGHNA, CDR2 YNFKEQ. The CDR3 sequence is CASSQGPTRGNIQYF. The CDR3 DNA follows: TGTGCCAGCAGCCAAGGTCCCACCCGGGGGAACATTCAGTACTTC.

V usage is TRBV11-2 and J usage is TRBJ2-1; possibly TRBD2 for D (5 bases). Germline V gene lookup returns CDR1 SGHAT and CDR2 FQNNGV. The V and J ends lost 3 bases and 8 bases respectively, with 14 bases between them. The CDR3 is 14 residues long. CDR3 region: CASSFHKGGHEQFF. CDR3 nucleotides: TGTGCCAGCAGCTTCCACAAAGGAGGCCATGAGCAGTTCTTC.

This chain connects TRBV6-1 to TRBJ1-2; D uncertain. Germline V gene data show CDR1 as MNHNS and CDR2 as SASEGT. The CDR3 is 12 amino acids. The ends were cut back, 6 bases at V and 2 bases at J, with 7 bases in the middle. The DNA for the CDR3 is TGTGCCAGCAGGGCCCTCAACTATGGCTACACCTTC. Translation: CASRALNYGYTF.

The rearrangement links TRBV5-1 to TRBJ1-1; D perhaps matches TRBD1 (5 bases). Germline V CDR1 and CDR2: SGHRS, YFSETQ. The CDR3 length is 16 residues. V lost 4 bases to trimming and J lost 1 base, with 17 bases between them. The CDR3 sequence: CASSLSPRAGNTEAFF. The CDR3 bases are TGCGCCAGCAGCCTATCACCCAGGGCCGGGAACACTGAAGCTTTCTTT.

This clone was detected only a few times. The chain couples TRBV20-1 to TRBJ2-1; no firm D call. This CDR3 is built from 11 residues. Per the germline V gene, CDR1 is DFQATT and CDR2 is SNEGSKA (reference sequence). The germline V and J ends were trimmed by 4 bases and 7 bases, with 8 bases remaining between them. Here the CDR3 reads CSAKGLNEQFF. CDR3 in DNA: TGCAGTGCTAAGGGTTTAAATGAGCAGTTCTTC.

This clone has just a few counts. The chain couples TRBV5-1 to TRBJ2-1, with D possibly being TRBD1 (5 bases). CDR1 is SGHRS and CDR2 is YFSETQ in the germline V gene. Trimming left V 5 bases short and J 7 bases short, with 16 bases between. The CDR3 is 14 amino acids. The CDR3 here is CASSPGMGLNEQFF. The CDR3 coding sequence is TGCGCCAGCAGTCCAGGGATGGGGTTGAATGAGCAGTTCTTC.

The V and J genes are TRBV5-1 and TRBJ1-1; D unclear. Germline CDR1 SGHRS, CDR2 YFSETQ. Deletions cut 0 bases from V and 4 bases from J, with 19 bases between. This CDR3 spans 17 amino acids. The CDR3 protein is CASSLGPGTRTGTEAFF. CDR3 nucleotide sequence: TGCGCCAGCAGCTTGGGTCCGGGTACGAGAACTGGCACTGAAGCTTTCTTT. Full variable domain (remainder filled in from reference TRBV5-1 and TRBJ1-1): KAGVTQTPRYLIKTRGQQVTLSCSPISGHRSVSWYQQTPGQGLQFLFEYFSETQRNKGNFPGRFSGRQFSNSRSEMNVSTLELGDSALYLCASSLGPGTRTGTEAFFGQGTRLTVV.

The rearrangement joins TRBV7-9 to TRBJ2-1; D may be TRBD2 (5 bases). Germline CDR1 is SEHNR and CDR2 is FQNEAQ (reference sequence). The CDR3 spans 15 residues. The V and J ends lost 5 bases and 5 bases respectively, with 16 bases between them. The CDR3 loop reads CASSPGNSEDNEQFF. The CDR3 DNA reads TGTGCCAGCAGCCCGGGGAATAGCGAAGACAATGAGCAGTTCTTC.

The V gene is TRBV19, the J gene TRBJ1-1; 9 bases fit TRBD1. In germline, CDR1 is LNHDA, CDR2 SQIVND (reference sequence). The CDR3 length is 15 residues. Trimming at V came to 1 base and at J to 11 bases, leaving 11 bases not matched to a gene. Here the CDR3 reads CASSIGGGTGMGAFF. The CDR3 DNA follows: TGTGCCAGTAGTATAGGAGGAGGGACAGGGATGGGCGCTTTCTTT.

The J gene is TRBJ2-3, the V gene TRBV6-5; maybe TRBD1 (6 bases). The V gene's germline CDR1 is MNHEY and CDR2 SVGAGI. The CDR3 is 13 residues long. V gave up 6 bases and J gave up 2 bases, with 9 bases separating them. The CDR3 sequence: CASSRDTTDTQYF. CDR3 sequence (DNA): TGTGCCAGCAGCCGGGACACCACAGATACGCAGTATTTT.

The gene calls are TRBV5-4 and TRBJ2-5; 9 bases are a match to TRBD2. This CDR3 has 16 residues. J gave up 1 base and V 3 bases, and 7 bases lay outside the gene matches. CDR1 is SGHNT and CDR2 is YYREEE in the germline V gene (reference sequence). DNA of the CDR3: TGTGCCAGCAGCTCGGGACTAGCTCCAGCCCAAGAGACCCAGTACTTC. Translated, it gives CASSSGLAPAQETQYF.

CDR3 in DNA: TGCGCCAGCAGCCGAACAGGGGGCGAGAATCAGCCCCAGCATTTT. It yields the protein CASSRTGGENQPQHF. The chain joins TRBV5-1 to TRBJ1-5; 9 positions agree with TRBD1. V shed 4 bases, J shed 4 bases, and the junction held 6 bases outside the gene matches. The CDR3 loop spans 15 amino acids. In germline, CDR1 is SGHRS, CDR2 YFSETQ.

This sequence joins TRBV18 and TRBJ2-4, with a weak D call TRBD1 (6 bases). The CDR3 is 16 amino acids. Trimming pared 3 bases from V and 2 bases from J, leaving 14 bases between. Looked up from germline, CDR1 is KGHSH and CDR2 is LQKENI. The CDR3 sequence is CASSPKDSRSKNIQYF. The CDR3 nucleotides read TGTGCCAGCTCACCGAAGGACAGCCGCTCCAAAAACATTCAGTACTTC.

This clone was recorded once. This chain links TRBV2 with TRBJ2-7, with D perhaps matching TRBD2 (7 bases). Deletions cut 8 bases from V and 2 bases from J, with 16 bases between. CDR1 is SNHLY and CDR2 is FYNNEI in the germline V gene. CDR3 length: 14 residues. Written as DNA, the CDR3 is TGTGCCAGCGTGGGAGGGGGGGCACCCTACGAGCAGTACTTC. Translation gives CASVGGGAPYEQYF.